This T cell receptor beta chain was recovered during a study of CD8+ T cells in alopecia areata (dated by TCRdb to between 2018 and 2020). Regarding the complete study: High-throughput TCRbeta sequencing was used to examine T cell clonal expansion in alopecia areata in both the C3H/HeJ mouse model and human patients. In humans, TCRbeta sequencing was performed on scalp tissue and on sorted CD4+ and CD8+ peripheral blood T cells from healthy controls and from patients with patchy or totalis/universalis alopecia areata. Scalp clonality was compared among normal scalp (n=4), patchy alopecia areata scalp (n=8), and alopecia totalis/universalis scalp (n=8). The RNA source kit depended on sample type: the PAXgene miRNA kit for fixed scalp, the miRNeasy kit for PBMCs, and the RNeasy kit for mouse skin. Amplification of TCRbeta CDR3 regions was done by immunoSEQ multiplex PCR using 35 Vbeta forward primers and 13 Jbeta reverse primers.

Library preparation was by the immunoSEQ multiplex PCR assay. RNA was extracted from all samples and reverse transcribed into cDNA, which served as template for TCR sequencing. SuperScript III was used for first-strand cDNA synthesis, primed with a 2:1 mix of oligo-dT and random hexamers. A synthetic immune receptor repertoire was used to measure amplification bias, and any remaining bias was corrected computationally. The source study handled its data this way. Raw reads were preprocessed to remove errors, and CDR3 was defined by IMGT conventions from the conserved cysteine to phenylalanine. Clonality was computed as 1 minus the Shannon entropy, with the entropy normalized by log2 of the number of productive unique TCRs. CD4 or CD8 identity of scalp clones was inferred by cross-referencing scalp TCRbeta sequences with sorted blood CD4 and CD8 repertoires. This immuneACCESS table, as held by TCRdb, lists in-frame sequences with V and J called but not all clones. Of the missing ones, under half trace to an unresolved V gene in checked studies; the others have no known cause. For V, J and clone size, that table is used; D and trimming come from the DNA. The sample yields some 150,000 clones; roughly 60% were counted once. The biggest ten clones account for 36% of the sample.

Deletion took 4 bases off V and 0 bases off J, with a span of 16 bases between the germline ends. CDR3 length: 17 amino acids, cysteine to phenylalanine. CDR3 DNA only is kept here, 51 bases in frame from base 1. As encoded in the germline V gene (reference sequence), CDR1 is GTSNPN while CDR2 is SVGIG. Note on this clone: This receptor's antigen is unknown. Base qualities are not at hand, and no much larger clone is one base apart.

Results the study describes overall, beyond this receptor: Unlike mouse skin, which is dominated by gammadelta T cells, normal human skin has resident alphabeta T cells that are also sequenced, and this complicates analysis of the scalp TCR repertoire. Shared TCR sequences between patients were less evident than in mice, which may be partly attributable to HLA diversity in the patient population. Compared with normal scalp, lesional scalp, particularly in alopecia totalis/universalis, had higher clonality and more expanded CD8+ clones, which suggests antigenic drive.

PBMCs were isolated by density centrifugation and stained for CD3, CD4 and CD8, after which CD4+ and CD8+ T cells were sorted on a FACSAria. Scalp biopsies and blood samples were obtained from unaffected controls. The sequence links TRBV30 to TRBJ2-6; a tentative D match to TRBD1 spans 5 bases. The sample taken for sequencing was CD8+ T cells sorted from blood. This receptor was obtained from a human donor in good health. CDR3 loop: CAWTPGAPSSGANVLTF. The bases read TGTGCCTGGACCCCTGGGGCCCCCTCCTCTGGGGCCAACGTCCTGACTTTC.